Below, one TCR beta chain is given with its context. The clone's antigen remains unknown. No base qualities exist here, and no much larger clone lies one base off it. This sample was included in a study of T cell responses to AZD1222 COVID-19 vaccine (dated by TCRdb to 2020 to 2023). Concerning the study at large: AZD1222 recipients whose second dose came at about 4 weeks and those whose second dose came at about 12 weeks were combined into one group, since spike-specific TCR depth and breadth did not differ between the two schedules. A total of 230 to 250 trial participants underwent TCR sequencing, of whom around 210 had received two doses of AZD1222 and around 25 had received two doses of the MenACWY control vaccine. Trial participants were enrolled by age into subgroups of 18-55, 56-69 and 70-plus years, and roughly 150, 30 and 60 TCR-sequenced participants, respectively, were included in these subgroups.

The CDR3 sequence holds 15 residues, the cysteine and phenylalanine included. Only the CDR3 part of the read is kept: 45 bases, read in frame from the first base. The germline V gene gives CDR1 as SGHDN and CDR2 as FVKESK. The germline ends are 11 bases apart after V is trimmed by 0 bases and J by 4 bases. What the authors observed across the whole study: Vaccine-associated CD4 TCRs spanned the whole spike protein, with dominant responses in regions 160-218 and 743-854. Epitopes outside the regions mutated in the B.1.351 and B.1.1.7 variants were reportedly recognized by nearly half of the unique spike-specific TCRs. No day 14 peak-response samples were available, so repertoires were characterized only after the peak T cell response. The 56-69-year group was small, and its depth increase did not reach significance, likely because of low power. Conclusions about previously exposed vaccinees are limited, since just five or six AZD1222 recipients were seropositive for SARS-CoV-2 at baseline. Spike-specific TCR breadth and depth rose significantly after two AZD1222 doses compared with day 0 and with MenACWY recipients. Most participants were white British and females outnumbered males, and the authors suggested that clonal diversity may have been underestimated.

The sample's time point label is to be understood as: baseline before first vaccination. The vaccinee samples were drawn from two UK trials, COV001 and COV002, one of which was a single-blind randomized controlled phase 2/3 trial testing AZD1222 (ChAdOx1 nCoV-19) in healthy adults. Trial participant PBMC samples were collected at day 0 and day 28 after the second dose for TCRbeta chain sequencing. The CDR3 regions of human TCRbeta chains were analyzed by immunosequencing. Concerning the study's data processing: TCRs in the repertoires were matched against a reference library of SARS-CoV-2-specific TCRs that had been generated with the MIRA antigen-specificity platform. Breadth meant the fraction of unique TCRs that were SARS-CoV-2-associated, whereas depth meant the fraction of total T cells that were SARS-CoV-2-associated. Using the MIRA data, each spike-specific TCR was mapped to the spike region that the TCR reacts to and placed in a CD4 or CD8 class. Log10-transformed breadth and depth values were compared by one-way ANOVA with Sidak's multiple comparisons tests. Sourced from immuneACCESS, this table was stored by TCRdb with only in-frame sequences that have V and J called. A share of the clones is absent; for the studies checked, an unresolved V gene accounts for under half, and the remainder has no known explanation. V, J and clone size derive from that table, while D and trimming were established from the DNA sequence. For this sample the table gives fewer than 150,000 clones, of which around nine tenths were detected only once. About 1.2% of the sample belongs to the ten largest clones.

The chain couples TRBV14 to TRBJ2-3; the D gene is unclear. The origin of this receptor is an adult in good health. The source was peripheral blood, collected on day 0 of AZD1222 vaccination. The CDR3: CASSQDFGVADTQYF. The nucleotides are TGTGCCAGCAGCCAAGATTTTGGGGTGGCAGATACGCAGTATTTT.